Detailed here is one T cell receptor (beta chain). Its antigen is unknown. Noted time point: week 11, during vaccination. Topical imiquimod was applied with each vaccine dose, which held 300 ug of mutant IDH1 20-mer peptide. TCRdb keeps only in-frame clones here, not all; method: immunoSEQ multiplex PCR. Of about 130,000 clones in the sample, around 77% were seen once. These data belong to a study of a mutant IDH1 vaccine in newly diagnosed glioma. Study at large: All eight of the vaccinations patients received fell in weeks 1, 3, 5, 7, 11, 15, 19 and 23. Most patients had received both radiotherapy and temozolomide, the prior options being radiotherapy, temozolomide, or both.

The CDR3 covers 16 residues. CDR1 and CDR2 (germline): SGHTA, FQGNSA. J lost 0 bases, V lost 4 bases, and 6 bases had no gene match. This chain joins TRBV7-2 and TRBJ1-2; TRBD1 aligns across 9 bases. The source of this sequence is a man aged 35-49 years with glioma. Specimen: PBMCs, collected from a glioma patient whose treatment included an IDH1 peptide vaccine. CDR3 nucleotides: TGTGCCAGCAGCTCATGGGACAGGGCAGCTAACTATGGCTACACCTTC. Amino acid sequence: CASSSWDRAANYGYTF.